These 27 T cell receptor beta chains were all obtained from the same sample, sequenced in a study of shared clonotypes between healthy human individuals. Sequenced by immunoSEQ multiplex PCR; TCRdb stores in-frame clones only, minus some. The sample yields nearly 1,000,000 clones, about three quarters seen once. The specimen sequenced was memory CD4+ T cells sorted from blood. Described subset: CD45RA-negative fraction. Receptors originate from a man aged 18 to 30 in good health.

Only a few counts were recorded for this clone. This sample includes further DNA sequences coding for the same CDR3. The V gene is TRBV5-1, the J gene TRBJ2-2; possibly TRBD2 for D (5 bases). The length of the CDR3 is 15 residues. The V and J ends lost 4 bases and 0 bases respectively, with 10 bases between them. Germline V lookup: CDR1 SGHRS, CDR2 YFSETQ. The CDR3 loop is CASSLGLANTGELFF. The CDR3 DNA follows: TGCGCCAGCAGCCTCGGACTCGCGAACACCGGGGAGCTGTTTTTT. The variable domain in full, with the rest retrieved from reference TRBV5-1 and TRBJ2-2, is KAGVTQTPRYLIKTRGQQVTLSCSPISGHRSVSWYQQTPGQGLQFLFEYFSETQRNKGNFPGRFSGRQFSNSRSEMNVSTLELGDSALYLCASSLGLANTGELFFGEGSRLTVL.

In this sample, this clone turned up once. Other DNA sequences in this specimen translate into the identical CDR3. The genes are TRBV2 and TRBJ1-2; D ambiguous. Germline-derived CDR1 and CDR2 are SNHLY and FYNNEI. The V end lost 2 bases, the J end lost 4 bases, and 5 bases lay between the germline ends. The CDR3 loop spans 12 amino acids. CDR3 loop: CASSESSYGYTF. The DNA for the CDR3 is TGTGCCAGCAGTGAATCAAGCTATGGCTACACCTTC.

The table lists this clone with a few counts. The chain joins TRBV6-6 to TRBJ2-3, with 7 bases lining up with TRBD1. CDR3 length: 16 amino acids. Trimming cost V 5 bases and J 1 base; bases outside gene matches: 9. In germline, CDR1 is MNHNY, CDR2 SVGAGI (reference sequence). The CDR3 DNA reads TGTGCCAGCAGTCCCCTTGACAGGGTAGGCACAGATACGCAGTATTTT. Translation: CASSPLDRVGTDTQYF.

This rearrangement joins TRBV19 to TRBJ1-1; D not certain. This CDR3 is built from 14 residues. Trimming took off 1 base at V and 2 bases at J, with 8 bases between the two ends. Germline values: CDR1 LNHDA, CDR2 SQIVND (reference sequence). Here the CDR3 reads CASSIGRFNTEAFF. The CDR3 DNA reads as TGTGCCAGTAGTATAGGACGGTTTAACACTGAAGCTTTCTTT.

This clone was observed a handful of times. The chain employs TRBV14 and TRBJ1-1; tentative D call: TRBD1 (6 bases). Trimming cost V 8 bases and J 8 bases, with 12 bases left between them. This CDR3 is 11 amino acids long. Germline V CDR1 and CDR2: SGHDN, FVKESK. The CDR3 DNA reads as TGTGCCAGCTCAATCAGGGGAGAAGCTTTCTTT. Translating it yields CASSIRGEAFF. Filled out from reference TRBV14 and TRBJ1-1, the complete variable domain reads EAGVTQFPSHSVIEKGQTVTLRCDPISGHDNLYWYRRVMGKEIKFLLHFVKESKQDESGMPNNRFLAERTGGTYSTLKVQPAELEDSGVYFCASSIRGEAFFGQGTRLTVV.

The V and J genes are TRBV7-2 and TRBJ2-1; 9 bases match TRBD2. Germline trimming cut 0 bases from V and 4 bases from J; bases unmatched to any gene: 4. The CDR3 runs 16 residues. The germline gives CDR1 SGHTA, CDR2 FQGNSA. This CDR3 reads CASSLASGSGYNEQFF. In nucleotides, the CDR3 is TGTGCCAGCAGCTTAGCTAGCGGGAGTGGGTACAATGAGCAGTTCTTC.

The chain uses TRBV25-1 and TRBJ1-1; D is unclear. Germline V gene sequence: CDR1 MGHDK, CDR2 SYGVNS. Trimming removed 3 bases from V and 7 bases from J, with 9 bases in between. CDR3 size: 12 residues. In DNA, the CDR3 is TGTGCCAGCAGTGAGCTAGGGTTTGAAGCTTTCTTT. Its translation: CASSELGFEAFF. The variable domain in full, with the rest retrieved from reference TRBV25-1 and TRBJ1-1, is EADIYQTPRYLVIGTGKKITLECSQTMGHDKMYWYQQDPGMELHLIHYSYGVNSTEKGDLSSESTVSRIRTEHFPLTLESARPSHTSQYLCASSELGFEAFFGQGTRLTVV.

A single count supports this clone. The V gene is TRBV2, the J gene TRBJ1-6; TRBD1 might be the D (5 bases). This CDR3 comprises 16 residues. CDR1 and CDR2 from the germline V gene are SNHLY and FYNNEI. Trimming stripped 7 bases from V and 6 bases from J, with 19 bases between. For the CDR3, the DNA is TGTGCCAGCACCCGGGAGGGGACCGGGGGTAATTCACCCCTCCACTTT. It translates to CASTREGTGGNSPLHF.

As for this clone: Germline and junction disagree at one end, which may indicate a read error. The CDR3 DNA reads TGTGCTAGCAGCTTAGCGGGTGGAGCCACCGGGGAGCTGTTTTTT. As protein: CASSLAGGATGELFF. V gene TRBV7-7 combines with J gene TRBJ2-2; TRBD2 matches 7 bases. The CDR3 is 15 residues long. Looked up from germline, CDR1 is SSHAT and CDR2 is FNYEAQ (reference sequence).

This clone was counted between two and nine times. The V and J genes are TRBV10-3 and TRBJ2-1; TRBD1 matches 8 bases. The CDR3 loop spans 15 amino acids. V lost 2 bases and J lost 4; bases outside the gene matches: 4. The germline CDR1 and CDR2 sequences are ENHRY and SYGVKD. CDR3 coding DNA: TGTGCCATCAGTGAGGAGACAGGGGTATACAATGAGCAGTTCTTC. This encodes CAISEETGVYNEQFF.

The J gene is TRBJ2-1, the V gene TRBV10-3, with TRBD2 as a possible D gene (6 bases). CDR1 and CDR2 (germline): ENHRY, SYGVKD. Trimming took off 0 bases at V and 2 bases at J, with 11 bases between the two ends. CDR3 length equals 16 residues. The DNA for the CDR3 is TGTGCCATCAGTGAGTCTTATGGGGGGACCTACAATGAGCAGTTCTTC. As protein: CAISESYGGTYNEQFF.

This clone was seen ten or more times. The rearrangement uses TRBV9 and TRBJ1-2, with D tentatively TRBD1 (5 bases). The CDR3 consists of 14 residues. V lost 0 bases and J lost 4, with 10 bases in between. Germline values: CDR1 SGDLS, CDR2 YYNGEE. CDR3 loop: CASSVAAGIYGYTF. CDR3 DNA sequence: TGTGCCAGCAGCGTAGCTGCAGGGATCTATGGCTACACCTTC.

In nucleotides, the CDR3 is TGTGCCAGCAGCTTAGTCCCAATTAATACAGGGGGCGGGGAGACCCAGTACTTC. Protein sequence: CASSLVPINTGGGETQYF. The gene calls are TRBV7-6 and TRBJ2-5; TRBD1 agrees at 9 bases. Germline trimming cut 1 base from V and 5 bases from J; bases unmatched to any gene: 14. Germline V gene sequence: CDR1 SGHVS, CDR2 FNYEAQ. This CDR3 spans 18 amino acids.

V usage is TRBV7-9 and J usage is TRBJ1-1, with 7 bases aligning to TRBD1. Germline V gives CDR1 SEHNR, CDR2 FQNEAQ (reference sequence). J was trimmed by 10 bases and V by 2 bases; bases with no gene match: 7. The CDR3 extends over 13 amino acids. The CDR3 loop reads CASSLLETGRAFF. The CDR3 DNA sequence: TGTGCCAGCAGCTTATTAGAGACAGGGCGAGCTTTCTTT.

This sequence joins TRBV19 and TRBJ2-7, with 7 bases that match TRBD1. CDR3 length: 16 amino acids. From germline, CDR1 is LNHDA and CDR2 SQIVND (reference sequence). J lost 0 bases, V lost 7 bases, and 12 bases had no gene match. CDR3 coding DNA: TGTGCCAGTACCGCCCCCGGGACAGAGATCTCCTACGAGCAGTACTTC. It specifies CASTAPGTEISYEQYF.

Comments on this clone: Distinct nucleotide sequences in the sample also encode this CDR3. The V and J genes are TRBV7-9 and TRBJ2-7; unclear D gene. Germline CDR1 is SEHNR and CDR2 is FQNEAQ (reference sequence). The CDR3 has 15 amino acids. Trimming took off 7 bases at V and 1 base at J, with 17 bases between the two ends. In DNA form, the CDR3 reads TGTGCCAGCAAGGGCGATTACGGCAGATCCTACGAGCAGTACTTC. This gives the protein CASKGDYGRSYEQYF.

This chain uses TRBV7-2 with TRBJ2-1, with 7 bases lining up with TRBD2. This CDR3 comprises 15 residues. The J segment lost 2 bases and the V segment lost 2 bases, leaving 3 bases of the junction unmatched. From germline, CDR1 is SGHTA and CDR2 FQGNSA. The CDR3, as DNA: TGTGCCAGCAGCTTATCAAGCGGGGCCTACAATGAGCAGTTCTTC. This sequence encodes CASSLSSGAYNEQFF. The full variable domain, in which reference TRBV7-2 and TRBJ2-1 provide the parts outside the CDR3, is GAGVSQSPSNKVTEKGKDVELRCDPISGHTALYWYRQSLGQGLEFLIYFQGNSAPDKSGLPSDRFSAERTGGSVSTLTIQRTQQEDSAVYLCASSLSSGAYNEQFFGPGTRLTVL.

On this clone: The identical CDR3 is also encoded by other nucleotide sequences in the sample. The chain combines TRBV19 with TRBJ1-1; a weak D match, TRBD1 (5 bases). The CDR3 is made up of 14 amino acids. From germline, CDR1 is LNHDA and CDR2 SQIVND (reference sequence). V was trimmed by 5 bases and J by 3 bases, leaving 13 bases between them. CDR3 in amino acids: CASSPVGTYTEAFF. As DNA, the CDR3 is TGTGCCAGTAGTCCGGTAGGGACCTACACTGAAGCTTTCTTT.

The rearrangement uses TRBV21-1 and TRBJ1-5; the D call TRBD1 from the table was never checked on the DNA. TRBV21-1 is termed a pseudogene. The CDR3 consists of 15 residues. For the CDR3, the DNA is TGTGCCAGCAGCAAAGCGGACAGGGGAGGACAGCCCCAGCATTTT. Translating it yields CASSKADRGGQPQHF.

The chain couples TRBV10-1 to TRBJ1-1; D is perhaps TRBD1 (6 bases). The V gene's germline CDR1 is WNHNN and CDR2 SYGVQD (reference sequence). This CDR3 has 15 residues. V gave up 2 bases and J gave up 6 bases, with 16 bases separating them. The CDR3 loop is CASSERQAAGAEAFF. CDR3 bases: TGCGCCAGCAGTGAGCGGCAGGCCGCAGGGGCTGAAGCTTTCTTT.

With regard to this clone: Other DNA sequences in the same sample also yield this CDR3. The CDR3 loop is CASRGGGNSPLHF. The CDR3 nucleotides are TGTGCCAGCCGGGGGGGCGGGAATTCACCCCTCCACTTT. This chain connects TRBV2 to TRBJ1-6, with a weak D call TRBD1 (6 bases). Germline loops: CDR1 SNHLY, CDR2 FYNNEI. Trimming left V 8 bases short and J 7 bases short, with 12 bases between. The CDR3 extends over 13 amino acids.

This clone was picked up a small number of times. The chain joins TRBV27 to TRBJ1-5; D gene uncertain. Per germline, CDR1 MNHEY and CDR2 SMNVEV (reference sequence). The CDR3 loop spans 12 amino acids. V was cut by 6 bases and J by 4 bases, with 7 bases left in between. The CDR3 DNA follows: TGTGCCAGCAGGGTCAGTAATCAGCCCCAGCATTTT. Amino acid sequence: CASRVSNQPQHF.

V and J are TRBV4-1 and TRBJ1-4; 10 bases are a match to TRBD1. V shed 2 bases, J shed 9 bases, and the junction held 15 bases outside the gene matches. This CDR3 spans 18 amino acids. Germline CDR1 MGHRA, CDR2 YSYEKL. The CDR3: CASSQPGQGGVNMKKLFF. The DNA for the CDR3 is TGCGCCAGCAGCCAACCCGGACAGGGGGGAGTTAATATGAAAAAACTGTTTTTT.

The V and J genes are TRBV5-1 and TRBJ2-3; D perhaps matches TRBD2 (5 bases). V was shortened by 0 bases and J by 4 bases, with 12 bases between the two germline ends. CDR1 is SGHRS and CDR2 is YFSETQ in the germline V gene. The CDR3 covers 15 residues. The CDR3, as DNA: TGCGCCAGCAGCTTGGGACTAAGTGTAGCAGATACGCAGTATTTT. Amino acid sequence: CASSLGLSVADTQYF. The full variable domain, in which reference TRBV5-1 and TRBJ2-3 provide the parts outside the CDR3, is KAGVTQTPRYLIKTRGQQVTLSCSPISGHRSVSWYQQTPGQGLQFLFEYFSETQRNKGNFPGRFSGRQFSNSRSEMNVSTLELGDSALYLCASSLGLSVADTQYFGPGTRLTVL.

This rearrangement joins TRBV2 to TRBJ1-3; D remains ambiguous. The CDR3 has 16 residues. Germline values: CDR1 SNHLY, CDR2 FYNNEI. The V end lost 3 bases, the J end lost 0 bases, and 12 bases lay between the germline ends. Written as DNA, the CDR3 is TGTGCCAGCAGTGACAGGACCTATAGCTCTGGAAACACCATATATTTT. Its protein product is CASSDRTYSSGNTIYF.

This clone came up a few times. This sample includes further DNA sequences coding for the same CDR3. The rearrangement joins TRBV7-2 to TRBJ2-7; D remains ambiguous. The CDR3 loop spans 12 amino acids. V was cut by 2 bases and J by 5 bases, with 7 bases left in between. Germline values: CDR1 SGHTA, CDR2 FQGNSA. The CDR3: CASSLFRDEQYF. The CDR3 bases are TGTGCCAGCAGCTTATTTAGGGACGAGCAGTACTTC.

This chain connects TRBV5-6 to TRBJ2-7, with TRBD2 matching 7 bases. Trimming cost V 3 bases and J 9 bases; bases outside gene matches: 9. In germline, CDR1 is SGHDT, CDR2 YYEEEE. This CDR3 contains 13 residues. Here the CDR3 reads CASSSGGTQRQYF. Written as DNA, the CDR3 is TGTGCCAGCAGCTCCGGGGGGACCCAGCGGCAGTACTTC.